What follows are 9 T cell receptor beta chains derived from one specimen sequenced in a study of T cells in Graves' hyperthyroidism and ophthalmopathy. Amplified regions were TCR beta CDR3 sequences from RNA transcripts. TCR CDR3 underwent first-round RT-PCR with the HTBI primer set. TCRdb redid the calling of the multiplex PCR reads with MiXCR, one entry per CDR3 protein. The repertoire includes more than 300,000 distinct CDR3 sequences, approximately 15% of them detected once, and roughly 24% sits in the top ten. Sequencing input: blood. The source of these receptors is a woman in her twenties or thirties with Graves' hyperthyroidism.

The chain employs TRBV28 and TRBJ2-7, with 8 bases matching TRBD1. The germline gives CDR1 MDHEN, CDR2 SYDVKM. The CDR3 has 14 amino acids. The V segment lost 8 bases and the J segment 5 bases; nucleotides outside the gene matches: 11. The CDR3 sequence: CASGGTGSRDEQYF. CDR3 coding DNA: TGTGCCAGCGGGGGGACAGGTAGTCGAGACGAGCAGTACTTC. The complete variable domain, with remaining parts taken from reference TRBV28 and TRBJ2-7, reads DVKVTQSSRYLVKRTGEKVFLECVQDMDHENMFWYRQDPGLGLRLIYFSYDVKMKEKGDIPEGYSVSREKKERFSLILESASTNQTSMYLCASGGTGSRDEQYFGPGTRLTVT.

This clonotype was observed many times. The chain links TRBV19 to TRBJ1-5, with D possibly being TRBD1 (5 bases). The CDR3 covers 16 residues. CDR1 and CDR2 from the germline V gene are LNHDA and SQIVND (reference sequence). V lost 6 bases to trimming and J lost 2 bases, with 17 bases between them. CDR3 sequence reads: CASSPTGGRGNQPQHF. For the CDR3, the DNA is TGTGCCAGTAGCCCCACTGGGGGTCGTGGCAATCAGCCCCAGCATTTT.

This clonotype has at least ten counts. The chain carries TRBV30 and TRBJ2-1; no firm D call. Trimming removed 2 bases from V and 6 bases from J, with 8 bases in between. The CDR3 is made up of 12 amino acids. Germline V lookup: CDR1 GTSNPN, CDR2 SVGIG (reference sequence). CDR3 loop: CAWSWLTNEQFF. CDR3 nucleotides: TGTGCCTGGAGTTGGCTAACCAATGAGCAGTTCTTC.

The V gene is TRBV19, the J gene TRBJ1-3; D possibly corresponds to TRBD1 (6 bases). Germline CDR1 reads LNHDA; CDR2 reads SQIVND (reference sequence). Trimming stripped 4 bases from V and 3 bases from J, with 13 bases between. The CDR3 sequence is 15 residues long. The CDR3 sequence is CASSTEQGGGNTIYF. The CDR3 nucleotides are TGTGCCAGTAGTACGGAACAGGGAGGTGGAAACACCATATATTTT.

This clonotype was counted once. At one end, the junction sequence differs from germline, possibly due to a read error. V and J are TRBV15 and TRBJ2-4; 7 bases map to TRBD1. This CDR3 comprises 16 residues. The V gene's germline CDR1 is LNHNV and CDR2 YYDKDF (reference sequence). The CDR3 coding sequence is TGTGCCACCAGCGACTACAGGGGATCGGCCAAAAACGTTCAGTACTTC. Translated, it gives CATSDYRGSAKNVQYF. The full variable domain, completed using reference TRBV15 and TRBJ2-4, is DAMVIQNPRYQVTQFGKPVTLSCSQTLNHNVMYWYQQKSSQAPKLLFHYYDKDFNNEADTPDNFQSRRPNTSFCFLDIRSPGLGDTAMYLCATSDYRGSAKNVQYFGAGTRLSVL.

This clonotype was recorded at least ten times. The chain links TRBV20-1 to TRBJ2-3, with a weak D call TRBD1 (8 bases). CDR3 length: 16 amino acids. Germline loops: CDR1 DFQATT, CDR2 SNEGSKA (reference sequence). V lost 0 bases and J lost 9, with 22 bases in between. CDR3 nucleotide sequence: TGCAGTGCTAGAGATCCCGGACAGGGAGGGGAGTCGACGCAGTATTTT. This codes for CSARDPGQGGESTQYF.

V and J are TRBV27 and TRBJ2-5, with 8 bases matching TRBD2. Germline trimming cut 0 bases from V and 3 bases from J; bases unmatched to any gene: 3. Germline loops: CDR1 MNHEY, CDR2 SMNVEV (reference sequence). The CDR3 consists of 15 residues. CDR3 in amino acids: CASSLSSGKKETQYF. CDR3 sequence (DNA): TGTGCCAGCAGTTTATCTAGCGGGAAAAAAGAGACCCAGTACTTC.

This clonotype was seen ten or more times. The chain is built from TRBV20-1 and TRBJ2-7, with 14 bases lining up with TRBD2. CDR3 length: 13 amino acids. Germline-derived CDR1 and CDR2 are DFQATT and SNEGSKA (reference sequence). In DNA, the CDR3 is TGCAAGCAGACTAGCGGGAGGGATCACGAGCAGTACTTC. Amino acids: CKQTSGRDHEQYF.

The sample holds many counts of this clonotype. The chain uses TRBV7-9 and TRBJ2-7; tentatively, D is TRBD1 (5 bases). With 3 bases removed from V and 5 bases from J, the gap between germline ends came to 5 bases. The CDR3 is made up of 11 amino acids. Germline loops: CDR1 SEHNR, CDR2 FQNEAQ (reference sequence). The CDR3 sequence: CASSLTDEQYF. The CDR3, as DNA: TGTGCCAGCAGCTTGACAGACGAGCAGTACTTC.